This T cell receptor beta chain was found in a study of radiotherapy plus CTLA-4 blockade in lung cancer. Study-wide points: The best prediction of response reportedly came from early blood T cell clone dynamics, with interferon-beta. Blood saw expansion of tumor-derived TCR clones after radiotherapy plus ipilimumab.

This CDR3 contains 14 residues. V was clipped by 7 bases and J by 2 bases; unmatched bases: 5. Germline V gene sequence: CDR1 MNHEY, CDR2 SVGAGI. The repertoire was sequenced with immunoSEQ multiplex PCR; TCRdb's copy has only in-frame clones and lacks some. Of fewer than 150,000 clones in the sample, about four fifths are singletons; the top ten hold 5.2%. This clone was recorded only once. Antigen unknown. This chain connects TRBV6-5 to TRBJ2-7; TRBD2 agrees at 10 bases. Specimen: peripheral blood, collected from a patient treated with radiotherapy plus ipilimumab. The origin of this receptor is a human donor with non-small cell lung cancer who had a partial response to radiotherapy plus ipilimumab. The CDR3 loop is CASISGRATYEQYF. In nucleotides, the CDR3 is TGTGCCAGCATCAGCGGGAGGGCCACCTACGAGCAGTACTTC.